This TCR beta chain was obtained from a study of CD8 T cells in Susac syndrome. Random hexamers were used to reverse transcribe an amount of about 0.5 to 1 ug RNA. The authors amplified TCR beta CDR3 across 54 Vbeta and 13 Jbeta using immunoSEQ multiplex PCR. TCRdb redid the calling of the immunoSEQ multiplex PCR reads with MiXCR, one entry per CDR3 protein. The sample has some 160,000 distinct CDR3 sequences; approximately 94% are singletons. The CDR3 is 17 amino acids. Germline V gene sequence: CDR1 SQVTM, CDR2 ANQGSEA. From blood CD8+ and CD4+ T cells, TCR beta sequences were generated. Bulk CD8+ and CD4+ cells came from magnetic negative isolation; CD8+ TEMRA by FACS.

Sequencing was carried out using CD4+ T cells from PBMCs. The receptor comes from a human donor with Susac syndrome. The chain carries TRBV29-1 and TRBJ1-5; maybe TRBD1 (6 bases). Here the CDR3 reads CSPERGRRCRTNQPQHF. For the CDR3, the DNA is TGCAGTCCGGAGCGGGGGCGCAGGTGCCGGACGAATCAGCCCCAGCATTTT.